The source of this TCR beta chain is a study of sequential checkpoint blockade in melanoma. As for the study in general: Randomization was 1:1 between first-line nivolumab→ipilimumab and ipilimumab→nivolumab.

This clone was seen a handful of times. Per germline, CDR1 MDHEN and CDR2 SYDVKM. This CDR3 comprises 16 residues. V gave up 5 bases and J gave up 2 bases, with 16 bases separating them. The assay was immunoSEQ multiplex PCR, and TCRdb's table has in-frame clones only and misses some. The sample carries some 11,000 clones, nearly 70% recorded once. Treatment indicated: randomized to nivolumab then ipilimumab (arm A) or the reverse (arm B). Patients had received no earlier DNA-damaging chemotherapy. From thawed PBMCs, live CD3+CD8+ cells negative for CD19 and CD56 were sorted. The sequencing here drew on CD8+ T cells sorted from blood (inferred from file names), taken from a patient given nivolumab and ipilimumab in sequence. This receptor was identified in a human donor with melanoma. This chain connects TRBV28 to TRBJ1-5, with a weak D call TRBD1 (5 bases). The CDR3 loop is CASSQQGARRNQPQHF. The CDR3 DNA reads TGTGCCAGCAGTCAACAAGGGGCGCGCCGCAATCAGCCCCAGCATTTT.